The 28 T cell receptor beta chains below all came from one sample that was sequenced in a study of shared clonotypes between healthy human individuals (TCRdb year 2020). The library was prepared using the immunoSEQ multiplex PCR assay. TCRdb stores this immuneACCESS table with in-frame sequences only. Part of the clones is absent; in the studies checked, under half of the shortfall reflects unresolved V genes, and no reason is known for the rest. Counted in this sample were about 490,000 clones; about 82% of them appeared once. The ten largest clonotypes hold over 10% of the sample. Source material: PBMCs. These receptors came from a woman aged 40-49 years in good health. Some clones in this sample may be carry-over from other donors' samples.

The V call is TRBV2, the J call TRBJ2-7; possible D gene TRBD2, 6 bases. The length of the CDR3 is 14 residues. Germline lookup yields CDR1 SNHLY and CDR2 FYNNEI. Trimming shortened V by 1 base and J by 1 base, and 8 bases separated the two germline ends. CDR3 coding DNA: TGTGCCAGCAGTGAAGGCGGGGAATCCTACGAGCAGTACTTC. Translated: CASSEGGESYEQYF.

V and J are TRBV9 and TRBJ2-3, with TRBD2 identical over 11 bases. The CDR3 is 17 residues long. From germline, CDR1 is SGDLS and CDR2 YYNGEE. V shed 0 bases, J shed 2 bases, and the junction held 5 bases outside the gene matches. Here the CDR3 reads CASSVGLAGGITDTQYF. The DNA of the CDR3 is TGTGCCAGCAGCGTAGGGCTAGCGGGAGGCATCACAGATACGCAGTATTTT.

CDR3 in amino acids: CASSLTGYHTEAFF. The CDR3 DNA follows: TGTGCCAGCAGCTTGACAGGGTACCACACTGAAGCTTTCTTT. The chain combines TRBV7-3 with TRBJ1-1, with 7 bases identical to TRBD1. V dropped 3 bases and J dropped 3; count of bases not matched to a gene: 4. CDR1 and CDR2 (germline): SGHTA, FQGTGA. This CDR3 is built from 14 residues.

The chain has TRBV11-2 and TRBJ2-7; TRBD2 matches 9 bases. The trim removed 0 bases at V and 0 bases at J, leaving 6 bases unmatched. The CDR3 runs 17 residues. Per the germline V gene, CDR1 is SGHAT and CDR2 is FQNNGV. CDR3 nucleotide sequence: TGTGCCAGCAGCTTAGAACTAGCGGGCAGGAGCTCCTACGAGCAGTACTTC. Translation gives CASSLELAGRSSYEQYF.

This clone was recorded a few times. The V and J genes are TRBV27 and TRBJ1-1; 9 bases agree with TRBD1. V lost 3 bases, J lost 1 base, and 6 bases stayed unmatched. The CDR3 contains 16 residues. The germline gives CDR1 MNHEY, CDR2 SMNVEV (reference sequence). CDR3 residues: CASSLLPGQGNTEAFF. DNA of the CDR3: TGTGCCAGCAGTTTGCTACCGGGACAGGGGAACACTGAAGCTTTCTTT.

This clone was observed a few times. The same CDR3 arises from other DNA sequences in this sample as well. This chain connects TRBV15 to TRBJ2-3, with 14 positions matching TRBD2. V shed 1 base and J 0 bases; nucleotides not matched to a gene: 6. The germline CDR1 and CDR2 sequences are LNHNV and YYDKDF (reference sequence). CDR3 length: 19 residues. CDR3: CATSRGLTSGRASTDTQYF. The CDR3 region has the DNA TGTGCCACCAGCAGAGGGTTGACTAGCGGGAGGGCGAGCACAGATACGCAGTATTTT. The full variable domain, its missing parts supplied by reference TRBV15 and TRBJ2-3, is DAMVIQNPRYQVTQFGKPVTLSCSQTLNHNVMYWYQQKSSQAPKLLFHYYDKDFNNEADTPDNFQSRRPNTSFCFLDIRSPGLGDTAMYLCATSRGLTSGRASTDTQYFGPGTRLTVL.

On this clone: Being one base from a much bigger clone, this may be a read error. The chain recombines TRBV15 with TRBJ2-6; D possibly corresponds to TRBD1 (5 bases). Germline V CDR1 and CDR2: LNHNV, YYDKDF (reference sequence). The CDR3 covers 15 residues. The CDR3 region is CATSGDTSGANALTF. CDR3 nucleotides: TGTGCCACCAGTGGAGACACCTCTGGGGCCAACGCCCTGACTTTC. The whole variable domain, remainder taken from reference TRBV15 and TRBJ2-6, is DAMVIQNPRYQVTQFGKPVTLSCSQTLNHNVMYWYQQKSSQAPKLLFHYYDKDFNNEADTPDNFQSRRPNTSFCFLDIRSPGLGDTAMYLCATSGDTSGANALTFGAGSRLTVL.

This clone occurred many times. This rearrangement joins TRBV19 to TRBJ2-1; D ambiguous. CDR1 is LNHDA and CDR2 is SQIVND in the germline V gene (reference sequence). Trimming left V 8 bases short and J 2 bases short, with 10 bases between. CDR3 length equals 13 residues. The CDR3 nucleotides read TGTGCCAGTCGGTTTGACACCTACAATGAGCAGTTCTTC. Residues: CASRFDTYNEQFF.

The chain carries TRBV6-1 and TRBJ2-1; TRBD1 agrees at 8 bases. The length of the CDR3 is 13 residues. Germline CDR1 and CDR2: MNHNS and SASEGT. The junction had 4 bases not matched to a gene; V was cut back by 4 bases and J by 8 bases. CDR3 protein: CASSVDRGDEQFF. CDR3 DNA: TGTGCCAGCAGTGTTGACAGGGGCGATGAGCAGTTCTTC.

The chain combines TRBV6-1 with TRBJ2-5; 8 bases fit TRBD2. The tail of the sequence fits TRBJ2-7 better, so the J call may be wrong. CDR3 length equals 15 residues. Germline-derived CDR1 and CDR2 are MNHNS and SASEGT. The chain's CDR3 is CASSEVSGGPNEQYF. CDR3 DNA: TGTGCCAGCAGTGAAGTTTCGGGAGGGCCTAACGAGCAGTACTTC.

Note on this clone: The junction differs from germline at one of its ends, possibly a read error. This sequence joins TRBV25-1 and TRBJ2-7; no definite D call. The germline gives CDR1 MGHDK, CDR2 SYGVNS. This CDR3 spans 14 amino acids. The CDR3, as DNA: TGTGCCAGCAGCCGGACGGCTTCCACCTACGGGCAGTACTTC. It translates to CASSRTASTYGQYF.

Note on this clone: This specimen includes other DNA sequences encoding the same CDR3. V and J are TRBV5-1 and TRBJ1-1; D is unclear. Germline loops: CDR1 SGHRS, CDR2 YFSETQ. The CDR3 is 13 amino acids. Trimming took off 0 bases at V and 3 bases at J, with 6 bases between the two ends. The DNA for the CDR3 is TGCGCCAGCAGCTTGGCTGGGTACACTGAAGCTTTCTTT. Translating gives CASSLAGYTEAFF.

The CDR3 spells CSAESTDTQYF. The CDR3 nucleotides read TGCAGTGCTGAGAGCACAGATACGCAGTATTTT. The chain joins TRBV20-1 to TRBJ2-3; D ambiguous. V dropped 5 bases and J dropped 0 bases, with 3 bases sitting between them. Germline V gene lookup returns CDR1 DFQATT and CDR2 SNEGSKA (reference sequence). The CDR3 runs 11 residues.

The chain employs TRBV6-4 and TRBJ2-7; 11 bases are a match to TRBD2. Germline lookup yields CDR1 MRHNA and CDR2 SNTAGT. J lost 2 bases, V lost 0 bases, and 6 bases had no gene match. The CDR3 spans 17 residues. CDR3 nucleotides: TGTGCCAGCAGTGACTCCACTAGCGGGAGTGGAGCCTACGAGCAGTACTTC. It yields the protein CASSDSTSGSGAYEQYF.

This clone was seen more than once but under ten times. CDR3 DNA: TGCGCCAGCAGCCGTACTAGCGGGAGGGACAATGAGCAGTTCTTC. Amino acids: CASSRTSGRDNEQFF. The genes are TRBV4-1 and TRBJ2-1, with 13 bases that match TRBD2. Germline CDR1 is MGHRA and CDR2 is YSYEKL. Trimming removed 4 bases from V and 5 bases from J; junction bases left unmatched: 2. This CDR3 has 15 residues.

This rearrangement joins TRBV7-6 to TRBJ1-1; D is undetermined. This CDR3 spans 14 amino acids. The germline CDR1 and CDR2 sequences are SGHVS and FNYEAQ. Trimming cost V 4 bases and J 4 bases, with 13 bases left between them. The CDR3 DNA is TGTGCCAGCAGCTCTGGACCCCGGGGCACTGAAGCTTTCTTT. Residues: CASSSGPRGTEAFF.

This clone came up once. The chain combines TRBV28 with TRBJ2-1, with 10 bases aligning to TRBD1. CDR3 size: 13 residues. V gave up 7 bases and J gave up 14 bases; unmatched junction bases: 11. The germline V gene has CDR1 MDHEN and CDR2 SYDVKM. CDR3 sequence: CASTQLETGGKFF. The CDR3 region has the DNA TGTGCCAGCACCCAACTTGAGACAGGGGGCAAGTTCTTC.

The chain has TRBV15 and TRBJ2-6; D unclear. Trimming took off 4 bases at V and 2 bases at J, with 3 bases between the two ends. The germline gives CDR1 LNHNV, CDR2 YYDKDF (reference sequence). This CDR3 comprises 13 residues. CDR3 sequence: CATSKPGANVLTF. CDR3 nucleotide sequence: TGTGCCACCAGCAAGCCTGGGGCCAACGTCCTGACTTTC.

The V gene is TRBV28, the J gene TRBJ2-7, with 11 bases that match TRBD2. The CDR3 spans 18 residues. Germline assignment: CDR1 MDHEN and CDR2 SYDVKM. The V segment lost 3 bases and the J segment 4 bases; nucleotides outside the gene matches: 14. The CDR3 reads CASSFGTSGPQGLYEQYF. For the CDR3, the DNA is TGTGCCAGCAGTTTTGGGACTAGCGGACCCCAGGGGCTTTACGAGCAGTACTTC. Drawing the rest from reference TRBV28 and TRBJ2-7, the complete variable domain is DVKVTQSSRYLVKRTGEKVFLECVQDMDHENMFWYRQDPGLGLRLIYFSYDVKMKEKGDIPEGYSVSREKKERFSLILESASTNQTSMYLCASSFGTSGPQGLYEQYFGPGTRLTVT.

This rearrangement joins TRBV2 to TRBJ2-5; weak D call: TRBD2 (6 bases). V lost 7 bases and J 1 base, leaving 13 bases between the germline ends. The CDR3 extends over 14 amino acids. Germline lookup yields CDR1 SNHLY and CDR2 FYNNEI. The CDR3 loop is CASTKDGSQETQYF. The CDR3 nucleotides read TGTGCCAGCACCAAGGACGGGAGCCAAGAGACCCAGTACTTC. Together with reference TRBV2 and TRBJ2-5, the CDR3 gives the full variable domain: EPEVTQTPSHQVTQMGQEVILRCVPISNHLYFYWYRQILGQKVEFLVSFYNNEISEKSEIFDDQFSVERPDGSNFTLKIRSTKLEDSAMYFCASTKDGSQETQYFGPGTRLLVL.

The CDR3 is CASSVNGYTGELFF. CDR3 coding DNA: TGTGCCAGCAGTGTTAACGGTTACACCGGGGAGCTGTTTTTT. V is TRBV2 and J is TRBJ2-2; D gene ambiguous. V was cut by 4 bases and J by 3 bases, with 9 bases left in between. The CDR3 runs 14 residues. CDR1 and CDR2 from the germline V gene are SNHLY and FYNNEI.

This clone was seen a few times. This chain connects TRBV11-2 to TRBJ1-5; a weak D match, TRBD1 (5 bases). The CDR3 runs 15 residues. Germline lookup yields CDR1 SGHAT and CDR2 FQNNGV. Trimming left V 1 base short and J 5 bases short, with 12 bases between. This CDR3 reads CASSLGATEDQPQHF. CDR3 in DNA: TGTGCCAGCAGCTTAGGGGCGACAGAAGATCAGCCCCAGCATTTT.

This sequence joins TRBV2 and TRBJ2-7, with D unclear. Between the trimmed V and J ends, which lost 3 bases and 8 bases, there was a span of 8 bases. Germline V gene lookup returns CDR1 SNHLY and CDR2 FYNNEI. This CDR3 is 11 amino acids long. CDR3 in DNA: TGTGCCAGCAGTGAGGCCAGCCAGCAGTACTTC. Translated: CASSEASQQYF.

This chain connects TRBV4-1 to TRBJ2-2; 9 bases fit TRBD1. Trimming at V came to 6 bases and at J to 4 bases, leaving 9 bases not matched to a gene. The CDR3 has 16 amino acids. Germline loops: CDR1 MGHRA, CDR2 YSYEKL. The CDR3 is CASSQGQGPFTGELFF. CDR3 in DNA: TGCGCCAGCAGTCAGGGACAGGGTCCTTTCACCGGGGAGCTGTTTTTT.

The rearrangement uses TRBV18 and TRBJ1-3; possible D gene TRBD1, 6 bases. The V and J ends lost 6 bases and 2 bases respectively, with 14 bases between them. The CDR3 is 15 amino acids. Germline CDR1 reads KGHSH; CDR2 reads LQKENI. CDR3 coding DNA: TGTGCCAGCTCCCTGGGGGGCTTGGCTGGAAACACCATATATTTT. Protein: CASSLGGLAGNTIYF.

About this clone: It differs at one base from a far larger clone, so likely a read error. The CDR3 is CASSLSRLSYNEQLF. The DNA of the CDR3 is TGTGCCAGCAGCTTATCGCGGCTATCATACAATGAGCAGCTCTTC. The chain links TRBV13 to TRBJ2-1; D unresolved. The CDR3 totals 15 residues. Germline lookup yields CDR1 PRHDT and CDR2 FYEKMQ (reference sequence).

This clone was detected once. This chain uses TRBV29-1 with TRBJ1-2, with D uncertain. Per the germline V gene, CDR1 is SQVTM and CDR2 is ANQGSEA. Trimming pared 2 bases from V and 4 bases from J, leaving 8 bases between. The CDR3 has 12 amino acids. The CDR3 bases are TGCAGCGTTGAATGGGATACCTATGGCTACACCTTC. This codes for CSVEWDTYGYTF.

The rearrangement links TRBV7-9 to TRBJ1-2; D not resolved. The CDR3 spans 15 residues. Trimming pared 1 base from V and 0 bases from J, leaving 9 bases between. Germline CDR1 and CDR2: SEHNR and FQNEAQ (reference sequence). CDR3 loop: CASSLGPGTNYGYTF. The CDR3 DNA is TGTGCCAGCAGCTTAGGCCCAGGTACTAACTATGGCTACACCTTC.